The text below deals with one T cell receptor beta chain. This record comes from a study of Ad26.COV2.S vaccination and SARS-CoV-2 variants. The treatment was: over 15 received Ad26.COV2.S at low or high dose, single or two shots; 5 received placebo; per-sample allocation not given. Day 63 after the first injection of vaccine or placebo was the sampling time. The table came from immunoSEQ multiplex PCR; TCRdb's copy has only in-frame clones and leaves some out. The sample lists about 260,000 clones, 87% occurring once. V lost 0 bases and J 3 bases, leaving 8 bases between the germline ends. The CDR3 contains 14 residues.

This TCR was recovered from a person aged 18 to 59 who received the Ad26.COV2.S COVID-19 vaccine or a placebo. Sequencing was performed on peripheral blood, taken in a trial of Ad26.COV2.S vaccine versus placebo. The chain combines TRBV23-1 with TRBJ2-5; perhaps TRBD1 as D (6 bases). TRBV23-1 is treated as an ORF (open reading frame) with a function not yet certain. CDR3 sequence (DNA): TGCGCCAGCAGTCAATCGGCAGGGGAAGAGACCCAGTACTTC. Protein: CASSQSAGEETQYF.